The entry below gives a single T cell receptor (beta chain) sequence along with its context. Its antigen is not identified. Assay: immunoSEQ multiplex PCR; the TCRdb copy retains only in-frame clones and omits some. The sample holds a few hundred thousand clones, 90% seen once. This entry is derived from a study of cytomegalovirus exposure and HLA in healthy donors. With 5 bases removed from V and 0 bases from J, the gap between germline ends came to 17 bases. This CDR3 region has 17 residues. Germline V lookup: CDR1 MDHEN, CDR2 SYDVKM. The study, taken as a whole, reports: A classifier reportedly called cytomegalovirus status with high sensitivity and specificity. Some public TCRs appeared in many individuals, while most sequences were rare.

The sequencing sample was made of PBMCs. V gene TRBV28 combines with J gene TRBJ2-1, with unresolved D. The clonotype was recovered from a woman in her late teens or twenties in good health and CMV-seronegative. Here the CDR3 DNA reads TGTGCCAGCAGTCCCAGTGTTTACCCAAGCTCCTACAATGAGCAGTTCTTC. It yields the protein CASSPSVYPSSYNEQFF. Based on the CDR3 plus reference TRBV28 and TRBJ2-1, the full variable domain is DVKVTQSSRYLVKRTGEKVFLECVQDMDHENMFWYRQDPGLGLRLIYFSYDVKMKEKGDIPEGYSVSREKKERFSLILESASTNQTSMYLCASSPSVYPSSYNEQFFGPGTRLTVL.